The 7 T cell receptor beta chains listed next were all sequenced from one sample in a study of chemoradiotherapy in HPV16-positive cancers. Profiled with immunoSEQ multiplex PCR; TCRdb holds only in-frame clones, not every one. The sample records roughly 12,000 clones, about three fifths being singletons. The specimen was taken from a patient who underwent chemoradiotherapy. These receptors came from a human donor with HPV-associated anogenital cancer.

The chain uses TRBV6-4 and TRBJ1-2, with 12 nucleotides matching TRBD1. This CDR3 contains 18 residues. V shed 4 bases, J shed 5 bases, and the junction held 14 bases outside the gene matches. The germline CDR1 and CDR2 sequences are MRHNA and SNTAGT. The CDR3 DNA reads TGTGCCAGCAGTGCCGGACTCCTGGGACAGGGGGCTGAGTATGGCTACACCTTC. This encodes CASSAGLLGQGAEYGYTF.

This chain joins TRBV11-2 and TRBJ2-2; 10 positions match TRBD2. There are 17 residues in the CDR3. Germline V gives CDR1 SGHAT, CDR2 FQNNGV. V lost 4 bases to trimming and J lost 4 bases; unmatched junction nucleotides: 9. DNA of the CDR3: TGTGCCAGCAGCTCCTCTAGAGCGGGGGGGTCCACCGGGGAGCTGTTTTTT. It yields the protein CASSSSRAGGSTGELFF.

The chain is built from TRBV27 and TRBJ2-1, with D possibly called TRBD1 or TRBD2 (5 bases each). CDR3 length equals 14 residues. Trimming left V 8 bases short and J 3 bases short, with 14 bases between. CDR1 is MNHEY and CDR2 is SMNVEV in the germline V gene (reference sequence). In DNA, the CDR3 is TGTGCCAGCCGACCTGGGACCCTCTACAATGAGCAGTTCTTC. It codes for CASRPGTLYNEQFF.

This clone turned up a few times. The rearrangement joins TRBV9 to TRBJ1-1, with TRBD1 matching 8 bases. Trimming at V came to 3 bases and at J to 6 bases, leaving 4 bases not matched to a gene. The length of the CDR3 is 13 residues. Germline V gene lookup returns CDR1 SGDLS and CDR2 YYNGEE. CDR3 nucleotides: TGTGCCAGCAGCGCGACAGGGGAATCTGAAGCTTTCTTT. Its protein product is CASSATGESEAFF.

The CDR3 DNA reads as TGTGCCAGCGCCGGCCGCTCCTACGAGCAGTACTTC. Translation gives CASAGRSYEQYF. V is TRBV28 and J is TRBJ2-7; D unresolved. There are 12 residues in the CDR3. Germline CDR1 is MDHEN and CDR2 is SYDVKM. Between the trimmed V and J ends, which lost 8 bases and 0 bases, there was a span of 8 bases.

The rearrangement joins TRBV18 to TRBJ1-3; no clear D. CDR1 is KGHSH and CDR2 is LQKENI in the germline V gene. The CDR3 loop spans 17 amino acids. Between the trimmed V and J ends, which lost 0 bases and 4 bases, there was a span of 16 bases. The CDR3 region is CASSPPSGRAGGNTIYF. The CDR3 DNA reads TGTGCCAGCTCACCACCGTCCGGGAGGGCTGGAGGAAACACCATATATTTT.

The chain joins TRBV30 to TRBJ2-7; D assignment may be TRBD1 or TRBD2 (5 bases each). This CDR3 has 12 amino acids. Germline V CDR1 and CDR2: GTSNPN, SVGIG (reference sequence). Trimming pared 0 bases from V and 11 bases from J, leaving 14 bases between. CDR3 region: CAWSVYEGPKYF. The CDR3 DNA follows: TGTGCCTGGAGTGTGTACGAGGGACCAAAGTACTTC.